This entry lists 15 T cell receptor beta chains sequenced from one sample in a study of T cells after posttransplantation cyclophosphamide. Sampled 1 year posttransplant, controls received myeloablative marrow transplants, methotrexate and a calcineurin inhibitor. Method: immunoSEQ multiplex PCR; TCRdb's copy keeps in-frame clones and lacks some. The sample holds approximately 15,000 clones, about four fifths seen once. Sample: PBMCs, taken around 59 weeks after allogeneic stem cell transplant with calcineurin inhibitor and methotrexate. These receptors originate from a male patient in his 30s who received an allogeneic stem cell transplant from an unrelated donor, was CMV-positive, and had acute and chronic GVHD. Some T cells may possibly be graft donor cells.

This clone is termed large. The rearrangement uses TRBV12-5 and TRBJ1-4, with D possibly being TRBD1 (5 bases). The length of the CDR3 is 14 residues. Germline lookup yields CDR1 LGHNT and CDR2 FRNRAP. V was cut by 10 bases and J by 0 bases, with 12 bases left in between. The CDR3 sequence is CAIRTFTTNEKLFF. The CDR3 nucleotides are TGTGCTATTAGGACATTCACAACTAATGAAAAACTGTTTTTT.

A word on this clone: One end of the junction does not line up with germline, which may come from a read error. The CDR3 spells CASSWQLAGHRGAVF. The CDR3 DNA reads as TGTGCCAGCAGTTGGCAACTAGCGGGGCACCGGGGAGCTGTTTTT. The chain links TRBV27 to TRBJ2-2, with 10 nucleotides matching TRBD2. Germline CDR1 and CDR2: MNHEY and SMNVEV (reference sequence). CDR3 length: 15 residues.

This rearrangement joins TRBV28 to TRBJ2-1; D is unresolved. Trimming cost V 2 bases and J 6 bases, with 20 bases left between them. The CDR3 length is 17 residues. The V gene's germline CDR1 is MDHEN and CDR2 SYDVKM. CDR3 sequence (DNA): TGTGCCAGCAGTTTAGTCGTTCTATCCAACCTCGCCAATGAGCAGTTCTTC. Translation: CASSLVVLSNLANEQFF.

This chain connects TRBV5-1 to TRBJ2-1; tentative D call: TRBD2 (7 bases). The CDR3 runs 15 residues. In germline, CDR1 is SGHRS, CDR2 YFSETQ. Deletions cut 6 bases from V and 5 bases from J, with 18 bases between. This CDR3 reads CASKVGGQRNNEQFF. CDR3 DNA: TGCGCCAGCAAGGTCGGGGGGCAACGGAACAATGAGCAGTTCTTC.

The chain uses TRBV7-8 and TRBJ2-2, with 7 bases aligning to TRBD2. In germline, CDR1 is SGHVS, CDR2 FQNEAQ. This CDR3 is 13 amino acids long. Unmatched junction bases numbered 3, after V lost 5 bases and J lost 6 bases. The CDR3, as DNA: TGTGCCAGCAGCCACCGGGAGGCCGGGGAGCTGTTTTTT. This gives the protein CASSHREAGELFF.

The chain uses TRBV4-2 and TRBJ2-1; TRBD2 aligns across 7 bases. CDR3 length: 15 amino acids. V shed 4 bases and J 8 bases; nucleotides not matched to a gene: 11. Germline V lookup: CDR1 LGHNA, CDR2 YNFKEQ. CDR3 region: CASSPARGLSHEQFF. Written as DNA, the CDR3 is TGTGCCAGCAGCCCCGCCCGGGGACTATCGCATGAGCAGTTCTTC.

This chain joins TRBV6-1 and TRBJ2-7, with 8 bases identical to TRBD1. V lost 6 bases, J lost 2 bases, and 6 bases stayed unmatched. CDR1 MNHNS and CDR2 SASEGT come from the germline V gene. This CDR3 is 14 amino acids long. As DNA, the CDR3 is TGTGCCAGCAGCATGGACAGGGCGACCTACGAGCAGTACTTC. This gives the protein CASSMDRATYEQYF.

This chain joins TRBV7-8 and TRBJ2-3; TRBD1 aligns across 7 bases. The CDR3 contains 16 residues. Losses at the gene ends were 3 bases for V and 1 base for J; bases not matched to a gene: 7. Per germline, CDR1 SGHVS and CDR2 FQNEAQ. In DNA form, the CDR3 reads TGTGCCAGCAGCTTTGTACAGGGGAGTCGCACAGATACGCAGTATTTT. Translated: CASSFVQGSRTDTQYF. Filled out from reference TRBV7-8 and TRBJ2-3, the complete variable domain reads GAGVSQSPRYKVAKRGQDVALRCDPISGHVSLFWYQQALGQGPEFLTYFQNEAQLDKSGLPSDRFFAERPEGSVSTLKIQRTQQEDSAVYLCASSFVQGSRTDTQYFGPGTRLTVL.

The V call is TRBV7-3, the J call TRBJ1-1; a possible D gene is TRBD1 (5 bases). V was pared by 0 bases and J by 1 base, with 6 bases between. The CDR3 runs to 14 residues. Germline V gene lookup returns CDR1 SGHTA and CDR2 FQGTGA. The CDR3 reads CASSLTGGNTEAFF. DNA for the CDR3: TGTGCCAGCAGCTTAACCGGGGGGAACACTGAAGCTTTCTTT.

The chain uses TRBV2 and TRBJ2-7; weak D call: TRBD1 (5 bases). The CDR3 loop spans 13 amino acids. The V gene's germline CDR1 is SNHLY and CDR2 FYNNEI. V gave up 1 base and J gave up 2 bases, with 6 bases separating them. CDR3 region: CASSEGRAYEQYF. CDR3 bases: TGTGCCAGCAGTGAAGGCAGGGCCTACGAGCAGTACTTC.

The chain combines TRBV2 with TRBJ2-2, with TRBD1 matching over 7 bases. CDR1 and CDR2 (germline): SNHLY, FYNNEI. This CDR3 contains 14 residues. Trimming removed 2 bases from V and 8 bases from J; junction bases left unmatched: 5. The CDR3 loop reads CASSEKRGRGELFF. Here the CDR3 DNA reads TGTGCCAGCAGTGAAAAAAGGGGGCGAGGGGAGCTGTTTTTT. Supplemented by reference TRBV2 and TRBJ2-2, the full variable domain reads EPEVTQTPSHQVTQMGQEVILRCVPISNHLYFYWYRQILGQKVEFLVSFYNNEISEKSEIFDDQFSVERPDGSNFTLKIRSTKLEDSAMYFCASSEKRGRGELFFGEGSRLTVL.

This clone is categorized as medium-sized. CDR3 bases: TGTGCCAGCAGCCAGGCCGGGACAGCCAGCGAAAAACTGTTTTTT. Its protein is CASSQAGTASEKLFF. The J gene is TRBJ1-4, the V gene TRBV4-2, with 7 bases matching TRBD1. The junction had 9 bases not matched to a gene; V was cut back by 3 bases and J by 8 bases. The CDR3 runs to 15 residues. CDR1 is LGHNA, CDR2 YNFKEQ, per germline.

The CDR3 loop reads CASSQGQGAYGYTF. The CDR3 bases are TGCGCCAGCAGCCAAGGTCAGGGGGCCTATGGCTACACCTTC. The chain uses TRBV4-1 and TRBJ1-2, with 8 bases identical to TRBD1. Germline CDR1 MGHRA, CDR2 YSYEKL. The CDR3 has 14 residues. The V gene end was trimmed by 1 base and the J gene end by 4 bases; junction bases not matched to a gene: 2.

The CDR3 coding sequence is TGTGCCAGCAGCTCAGCGCGGAGGCCACCTCTAAATACGCAGTATTTT. The encoded protein is CASSSARRPPLNTQYF. The chain combines TRBV7-9 with TRBJ2-3, with D tentatively TRBD2 (5 bases). Germline CDR1 reads SEHNR; CDR2 reads FQNEAQ (reference sequence). The CDR3 consists of 16 residues. V lost 4 bases and J lost 7, with 21 bases in between.

The V and J genes are TRBV7-2 and TRBJ1-2, with D perhaps matching TRBD1 (5 bases). The CDR3 is made up of 12 amino acids. Germline CDR1 SGHTA, CDR2 FQGNSA. V gave up 7 bases and J gave up 3 bases, with 9 bases separating them. The CDR3 reads CASTQGHYGYTF. The CDR3 nucleotides read TGTGCCAGCACGCAGGGTCACTATGGCTACACCTTC.